This T cell receptor beta chain is drawn from a study of blood T cell repertoires in COVID-19. About the research overall: T cells, B-cell-depleted T cells, or PBMCs provided the cDNA or gDNA that served as material.

The CDR3 extends over 16 amino acids. Trimming pared 6 bases from V and 1 base from J, leaving 18 bases between. In germline, CDR1 is SNHLY, CDR2 FYNNEI. Generated by immunoSEQ multiplex PCR, the TCRdb table keeps only in-frame clones and is missing some. The sample has roughly 300,000 clones, 70% to 90% seen once; the top ten hold over 9.5%. The sequence was collected from a woman between 18 and 29 years old who had recovered from COVID-19. This chain links TRBV2 with TRBJ2-5, with D tentatively TRBD1 (6 bases). The sample consisted of PBMCs or T cells enriched from blood (not recorded which). In DNA, the CDR3 is TGTGCCAGCAGGGGAGTAACAGGGAAAGCCCAAGAGACCCAGTACTTC. It translates to CASRGVTGKAQETQYF.